This TCR beta chain came from a study of shared clonotypes between healthy human individuals (TCRdb year 2020). Context from the whole study: The cohort included three men and a couple of women between 18 and 49 years of age. Leukapheresis yielded between about 0.94 and 8.9 billion PBMCs per donor. To estimate repertoire size and how much clonotypes are shared between individuals, the study performed deep sequencing of blood TCR repertoires from a handful of healthy adults. Different laboratories and diverse techniques were used to prepare libraries and sequence TCR repertoires, to increase sequencing depth and limit assay-specific biases. For each donor, CD4 naive and CD4 memory were each run on three plates, CD8 naive on two plates, and CD8 memory on one plate. General findings and caveats noted by the study authors: Even with the large sequencing depth, rarefaction of the sorted-subset datasets indicated that sequencing was incomplete. Pairwise subsampling indicated that sequencing depth was expected to affect the degree of clonotype sharing among donors. Naive subsets generally had larger estimated clonotype richness than memory subsets did. About 5% of naive CD4, 3.5% of naive CD8, roughly 2.5% of memory CD4, and around 0.42% of memory CD8 clonotypes were shared across a few donors. Higher generation probabilities were observed for clonotypes shared by all four sorted-subset donors than for non-shared clonotypes. Only blood was sampled, and tissue TCR repertoires likely differ from those in blood. The small number of donors limited the genetic and exposure-history diversity represented.

Using the deep immunoSEQ assay, multiplex PCR amplified TCR CDR3 regions from genomic DNA. Extracted genomic DNA from each cell subset was distributed evenly across all wells of several immunoSEQ 96-well plates, and each plate was treated as a replicate. For sorted subsets, approximately 190 ng of genomic DNA, equivalent to some 33,000 T cell genomes, went into each replicate PCR. Purified libraries were quantified with a Qubit 3.0 fluorometer, sized on a Bioanalyzer 2100, and re-quantified with the KAPA Library Quantification kit. Each immunoSEQ 96-well plate was sequenced on its own single-read 150-cycle Illumina NextSeq 550 flow cell. The authors' pipeline ran thus. Because the immunoSEQ output held only junctional sequences and lacked quality scores, the filtering could not match the filtering applied to full-length reads. To assign V/J genes and CDR3, sequences were annotated using PyIR, a Python wrapper for IgBLAST v1.9, with IMGT germline references. Any read was removed if the V/J assignment was weak (E-value above 1e-6), the CDR3 was missing, or the read contained stop codons, out-of-frame junctions, or ambiguous translated residues. V3J clonotypes were defined as sequences sharing an identical inferred V gene, J gene, and CDR3 amino acid sequence. Percentage overlap between repertoires was computed as shared unique clonotypes divided by the size of the smaller repertoire. Three approaches were used to assess repertoire richness: RTK rarefaction, the Chao1 estimator, and Recon v2.1 estimates of unobserved clonotypes. Generation probabilities for all TCRbeta clonotypes obtained by the gDNA method from a handful of donors were computed using OLGA. As stored in TCRdb, this immuneACCESS dataset retains in-frame rearrangements with V and J assigned. A fraction of the clones does not appear; measured against another copy, unresolved V genes explain less than half of the discrepancy, and the remainder lacks a known reason. Clone size and the V and J calls come from that table; the DNA yielded D and trimming. A total of approximately 100,000 clones appear in this sample, 67% of them only once. The ten top clones hold approximately 23% of the sample.

Donors were healthy HIV-negative adults with no recently reported acute infections or vaccinations. Every donor was a Caucasian adult residing in Nashville, Tennessee, USA. CD8 memory samples combined magnetically selected CD45RO+ cells with CCR7-negative CD45RA+ effector memory (TemRA) cells. Blood was collected by leukapheresis, and PBMCs were isolated by Ficoll-Histopaque density gradient centrifugation and then cryopreserved in liquid nitrogen vapor phase. Purity and quantity of every magnetically sorted T cell population were checked by analytical flow cytometry. Each sorted fraction had its genomic DNA isolated and then quantified by UV absorbance on a Nanodrop 2000c. The CDR3 spans 12 residues, from the cysteine through the phenylalanine. Just CDR3 DNA is preserved here, 36 bases in frame from base 1. In the germline V gene (reference sequence), CDR1 corresponds to LNHDA and CDR2 to SQIVND.

Worth noting for this clone: Its antigen specificity is not known. One end of the junction fails to match germline, which may point to a read error.

The source material was memory CD8+ T cells sorted from blood. This sample's cell subset or site label indicates: CD45RO+ cells pooled with CCR7-negative TemRA cells. This sequence was found in a woman in her 30s in good health. This chain is built from TRBV19 and TRBJ1-1; the D gene is unclear. Here is the DNA: TGTGCCAGTAATATAGGGAACACTGAAGCTTTCTTT. This gives the protein CASNIGNTEAFF.